This TCR beta chain was identified during a study of T cell changes during pregnancy in multiple sclerosis (dated by TCRdb to about 2019). Looking at the study overall: The study looked at changes in the T cell repertoire across pregnancy in women with multiple sclerosis.

In regard to this clone: Its antigen is not yet known. Base quality data are lacking; no much larger clone is found one base away.

The protocol used for the library was the immunoSEQ multiplex PCR assay. TCRdb stores this immuneACCESS table with in-frame sequences only. Part of the clones is absent; in the studies checked, under half of the shortfall reflects unresolved V genes, and no reason is known for the rest. This sample is represented by 33,000 or so clones; 90% to 95% of them were singletons. Less than 0.45% of the sample rests with the top ten. Looking up the germline V gene yields CDR1 SQVTM and CDR2 ANQGSEA. Its CDR3 holds 12 amino acids, cysteine through phenylalanine. CDR3 DNA only is kept here, 36 bases in frame from base 1. Relative to germline, V is 4 bases shorter and J is 7 bases shorter, with 8 bases between their ends.

The specimen was CD4+ T cells from peripheral blood mononuclear cells, collected in the third trimester of pregnancy. This chain joins TRBV29-1 to TRBJ2-6; the D gene lacks a confident call. This clonotype was obtained from a female donor in good health, enrolled as a control in a pregnancy study. The CDR3 amino acid sequence is: CSVVSFANVLTF. In nucleotides, the sequence is TGCAGCGTTGTCTCGTTCGCCAACGTCCTGACTTTC.